The clone carrying this TCR beta chain was counted ten times or more. Antigen specificity is unknown. Between the trimmed V and J ends, which lost 3 bases and 5 bases, there was a span of 6 bases. This CDR3 has 12 residues. In making TCR cDNA, 5'RACE template switching added a universal primer site and UMIs to it. MiXCR was run by TCRdb on the 5' RACE reads, yielding one entry per CDR3 protein. The sample holds approximately 240,000 distinct CDR3 sequences, more than 3.5% seen once. The data stem from a study of T cells after yellow fever vaccination. Overall study results and limits: Booster sampling recovered most clones from primary vaccination (less than 97% CD4, roughly 88% CD8). Researchers cautioned that FACS-sorted repertoires could harbor abundant clonotypes contaminating from the bulk population.

The sequenced sample was PBMCs, obtained 15 days after the yellow fever booster vaccination. The chain is built from TRBV12-3 or TRBV12-4 and TRBJ2-3; D is ambiguous. The sequence came from a man between 18 and 35 years old who received the YFV17D yellow fever vaccine. The CDR3 DNA is TGTGCCAGCAGTTTCTCGCTAGATACGCAGTATTTT. Encoded protein: CASSFSLDTQYF.